The 22 T cell receptor beta chains below all came from one sample that was sequenced in a study of Graves' ophthalmopathy and Graves' hyperthyroidism. Investigators amplified TCR beta CDR3 regions from RNA transcripts. Second-round multiplex PCR followed a first-round RT-PCR using HTBI primers. TCRdb itself ran the multiplex PCR reads through MiXCR, one entry per CDR3 protein. Of some 750,000 distinct CDR3 sequences listed, 40% are singletons. The sequencing input was peripheral blood. The receptors come from an adult man with Graves' ophthalmopathy.

This clonotype was counted only a few times. CDR3: CASNRDAYEQYF. CDR3 sequence (DNA): TGTGCCAGCAACAGAGACGCCTACGAGCAGTACTTC. V is TRBV6-5 and J is TRBJ2-7; D unclear. Germline-derived CDR1 and CDR2 are MNHEY and SVGAGI. The germline V and J ends were trimmed by 7 bases and 2 bases, with 9 bases remaining between them. This CDR3 is built from 12 residues.

This clonotype was recorded at least ten times. The chain uses TRBV7-9 and TRBJ1-2; no reliable D call. V gave up 5 bases and J gave up 3 bases, with 13 bases separating them. Germline assignment: CDR1 SEHNR and CDR2 FQNEAQ (reference sequence). This CDR3 is built from 14 residues. The CDR3 DNA sequence: TGTGCCAGCAGCCCCGAGACGGCATACTATGGCTACACCTTC. As protein: CASSPETAYYGYTF.

This clonotype showed up just a few times. The chain employs TRBV25-1 and TRBJ2-2; the D gene is possibly TRBD2 (5 bases). Trimming cost V 5 bases and J 7 bases, with 11 bases left between them. The germline gives CDR1 MGHDK, CDR2 SYGVNS. This CDR3 region has 13 residues. Here the CDR3 reads CASSLLVYGELFF. For the CDR3, the DNA is TGTGCCAGCAGTTTACTAGTTTACGGGGAGCTGTTTTTT.

This clonotype was seen many times. The rearrangement links TRBV2 to TRBJ1-1; the D is unclear. V was shortened by 1 base and J by 6 bases, with 9 bases between the two germline ends. Germline-derived CDR1 and CDR2 are SNHLY and FYNNEI. The CDR3 length is 13 residues. CDR3 region: CASSEGSSAEAFF. The CDR3 DNA sequence: TGTGCCAGCAGTGAAGGGTCGAGTGCTGAAGCTTTCTTT.

The chain has TRBV10-3 and TRBJ2-7, with D possibly matching TRBD1 (6 bases). CDR1 ENHRY and CDR2 SYGVKD come from the germline V gene. The CDR3 extends over 11 amino acids. The V and J ends lost 10 bases and 6 bases respectively, with 13 bases between them. The CDR3 DNA is TGTGCCACCACGGTAGGGGGCGAGCAGTACTTC. This encodes CATTVGGEQYF.

The V and J genes are TRBV20-1 and TRBJ1-1; no clear D gene. The germline CDR1 and CDR2 sequences are DFQATT and SNEGSKA (reference sequence). Trimming cost V 6 bases and J 6 bases, with 11 bases left between them. The CDR3 is 11 amino acids. The CDR3, as DNA: TGCAGTGCCCTAAAGGACGCTGAAGCTTTCTTT. Its protein product is CSALKDAEAFF.

The rearrangement links TRBV24-1 to TRBJ1-5, with D unresolved. The germline V gene encodes CDR1 KGHDR and CDR2 SFDVKD. The CDR3 has 14 residues. With 9 bases removed from V and 11 bases from J, the gap between germline ends came to 22 bases. CDR3 DNA sequence: TGTGCCACCGGAACCAGGTCGGACCAAGAGACCCAGCATTTT. Protein product: CATGTRSDQETQHF.

The V gene is TRBV6-5, the J gene TRBJ1-5; D is possibly TRBD1 (5 bases). V was trimmed by 4 bases and J by 5 bases, leaving 12 bases between them. The CDR3 covers 14 residues. Germline lookup yields CDR1 MNHEY and CDR2 SVGAGI. CDR3 sequence reads: CASSFRDGYQPQHF. The CDR3, as DNA: TGTGCCAGCAGTTTCCGGGACGGCTATCAGCCCCAGCATTTT.

V usage is TRBV15 and J usage is TRBJ1-2, with 9 bases lining up with TRBD1. The length of the CDR3 is 17 residues. With V trimmed by 6 bases and J by 3 bases, 14 bases remained unmatched. The germline CDR1 and CDR2 sequences are LNHNV and YYDKDF (reference sequence). The CDR3 loop reads CATREGQGRELHYGYTF. The CDR3, as DNA: TGTGCCACCAGAGAAGGACAGGGGCGGGAGCTTCACTATGGCTACACCTTC.

This clonotype was counted many times. V gene TRBV15 combines with J gene TRBJ1-5; tentatively, D is TRBD1 (6 bases). The CDR3 totals 16 residues. The V and J ends lost 1 base and 4 bases respectively, with 14 bases between them. Germline V lookup: CDR1 LNHNV, CDR2 YYDKDF (reference sequence). In nucleotides, the CDR3 is TGTGCCACCAGCAGAGGGGGGCAGGGGCTAAATCAGCCCCAGCATTTT. This encodes CATSRGGQGLNQPQHF.

As to this clonotype: Lacking the conserved final phenylalanine or tryptophan, this CDR3 likely reflects a read error. The chain links TRBV19 to TRBJ2-5; TRBD2 is a possible D gene (5 bases). The CDR3 totals 13 residues. Trimming cost V 6 bases and J 3 bases, with 11 bases left between them. Germline assignment: CDR1 LNHDA and CDR2 SQIVND (reference sequence). The CDR3 coding sequence is TGTGCCAGTAGCGGGATGCGGGAAGAGACCCAGTACCTC. Protein: CASSGMREETQYL.

Comment on this clonotype: The junction departs from germline at one end; a sequencing error may be responsible. The rearrangement joins TRBV25-1 to TRBJ2-2, with D tentatively TRBD1 or TRBD2 (5 bases each). The CDR3 contains 13 residues. The germline gives CDR1 MGHDK, CDR2 SYGVNS. The chain's CDR3 is CASSEGITGELLF. CDR3 nucleotide sequence: TGCGCCAGCAGTGAGGGGATTACCGGGGAGCTGCTTTTT.

Many counts were recorded for this clonotype. This sequence joins TRBV10-3 and TRBJ1-5, with 8 bases that match TRBD1. CDR1 is ENHRY and CDR2 is SYGVKD in the germline V gene. The CDR3 sequence is 14 residues long. The trim removed 2 bases at V and 7 bases at J, leaving 4 bases unmatched. The CDR3 DNA reads TGTGCCATCAGTGAGGGACAGGGAAAACAGCCCCAGCATTTT. Amino acid sequence: CAISEGQGKQPQHF.

On this clonotype: Given a much more abundant clone one base away, this may be a read error. V gene TRBV29-1 combines with J gene TRBJ2-7; D remains ambiguous. The V gene's germline CDR1 is SQVTM and CDR2 ANQGSEA. This CDR3 is built from 11 residues. V lost 4 bases and J lost 6, with 10 bases in between. CDR3 sequence reads: CSVAERSEQYF. CDR3 bases: TGCAGCGTTGCTGAGAGGAGCGAGCAGTACTTC.

The chain is built from TRBV7-2 and TRBJ2-2; D possibly corresponds to TRBD1 (6 bases). This CDR3 spans 13 amino acids. The germline gives CDR1 SGHTA, CDR2 FQGNSA. V was pared by 4 bases and J by 6 bases, with 9 bases between. In DNA, the CDR3 is TGTGCCAGCAGCTCGCCAGGGGCCGGGGAGCTGTTTTTT. Its protein is CASSSPGAGELFF.

The chain couples TRBV20-1 to TRBJ1-3; a possible D gene is TRBD1 (5 bases). Germline V gene data show CDR1 as DFQATT and CDR2 as SNEGSKA (reference sequence). CDR3 size: 12 residues. Trimming pared 3 bases from V and 4 bases from J, leaving 7 bases between. In nucleotides, the CDR3 is TGCAGTGCTAGTAGGGACGGAAACACCATATATTTT. This sequence encodes CSASRDGNTIYF.

This chain uses TRBV20-1 with TRBJ2-5; 10 bases align to TRBD2. Near its end, the DNA agrees better with TRBJ2-1, so the J call may be wrong. From germline, CDR1 is DFQATT and CDR2 SNEGSKA (reference sequence). The CDR3 length is 17 residues. The CDR3 bases are TGCAGTGCTAGTTGGCTAGCGGGAGACTCGGGCTACAATGAGCAGTTCTTC. This gives the protein CSASWLAGDSGYNEQFF.

This clonotype was seen a few times. The rearrangement joins TRBV25-1 to TRBJ2-2, with D maybe TRBD2 (6 bases). This CDR3 contains 23 residues. The germline V and J ends were trimmed by 5 bases and 1 base, with 35 bases remaining between them. Germline CDR1 and CDR2: MGHDK and SYGVNS. CDR3 sequence: CASSKIPLRPRTKPPGNTGELFF. The CDR3 nucleotides read TGTGCCAGCAGTAAAATTCCGCTGCGACCCAGGACTAAGCCACCCGGGAACACCGGGGAGCTGTTTTTT.

Only a few counts were recorded for this clonotype. CDR3 protein: CASKRGNTGDYEQYF. The CDR3 DNA reads as TGTGCCAGCAAAAGGGGGAATACAGGGGACTACGAGCAGTACTTC. V usage is TRBV2 and J usage is TRBJ2-7; 7 nucleotides line up with TRBD1. The V segment lost 7 bases and the J segment 3 bases; nucleotides outside the gene matches: 12. In germline, CDR1 is SNHLY, CDR2 FYNNEI. The CDR3 has 15 amino acids.

This sequence joins TRBV7-6 and TRBJ2-7; 8 bases agree with TRBD1. The CDR3 runs 14 residues. Trimming at V came to 6 bases and at J to 6 bases, leaving 10 bases not matched to a gene. Germline V gene data show CDR1 as SGHVS and CDR2 as FNYEAQ. The CDR3 spells CASSLTGTGREQYF. The CDR3 region has the DNA TGTGCCAGCAGTCTGACCGGGACAGGACGCGAGCAGTACTTC.

In its sample, this clonotype was seen a few times. The chain links TRBV19 to TRBJ1-2; the match to TRBD1 covers 7 bases. From germline, CDR1 is LNHDA and CDR2 SQIVND (reference sequence). V gave up 10 bases and J gave up 5 bases; unmatched junction bases: 10. This CDR3 is 13 amino acids long. The CDR3, as DNA: TGTGCCACTTATCGGGACAGAGGGTATGGCTACACCTTC. Amino acids: CATYRDRGYGYTF.

This clonotype was detected ten times or more. This chain uses TRBV20-1 with TRBJ1-2; D ambiguous. This CDR3 has 15 amino acids. Trimming took off 1 base at V and 4 bases at J, with 16 bases between the two ends. Germline CDR1 is DFQATT and CDR2 is SNEGSKA (reference sequence). The CDR3 sequence: CSARAVPVTTYGYTF. In DNA form, the CDR3 reads TGCAGTGCTAGAGCCGTTCCTGTAACAACCTATGGCTACACCTTC.